The 9 T cell receptor beta chains reported below all come from one sample, sequenced in a study of blood T cell repertoires in COVID-19. The assay was immunoSEQ multiplex PCR, and TCRdb's table has in-frame clones only and misses some. The data show about 120,000 clones, about 85% seen once. Specimen: peripheral blood. These receptors originate from an elderly man with acute or convalescent COVID-19.

This sequence joins TRBV7-9 and TRBJ1-4, with 8 bases fitting TRBD1. The germline V gene encodes CDR1 SEHNR and CDR2 FQNEAQ (reference sequence). V shed 8 bases, J shed 7 bases, and the junction held 6 bases outside the gene matches. This CDR3 has 13 amino acids. The CDR3 region is CASLGQGGEKLFF. CDR3 coding DNA: TGTGCCAGCCTTGGACAGGGTGGTGAAAAACTGTTTTTT.

This sequence joins TRBV7-3 and TRBJ1-1, with D possibly TRBD1 on 5 matching bases. Germline CDR1 and CDR2: SGHTA and FQGTGA. CDR3 length equals 15 residues. V lost 1 base and J 1 base, leaving 10 bases between the germline ends. CDR3 DNA sequence: TGTGCCAGCAGCTTAAGTGGGGCAGGGAACACTGAAGCTTTCTTT. Translation: CASSLSGAGNTEAFF.

This chain joins TRBV27 and TRBJ2-2; unclear D gene. The germline V gene encodes CDR1 MNHEY and CDR2 SMNVEV (reference sequence). V lost 3 bases and J lost 0, with 8 bases in between. This CDR3 region has 15 residues. CDR3 region: CASSFRYPNTGELFF. As DNA, the CDR3 is TGTGCCAGCAGTTTTAGATATCCGAACACCGGGGAGCTGTTTTTT.

A single count supports this clone. The genes are TRBV3-1 (or the pseudogene TRBV3-2) and TRBJ1-2; D gene uncertain. Deletions cut 4 bases from V and 7 bases from J, with 19 bases between. CDR1 LGHDT and CDR2 YNNKEL come from the germline V gene (reference sequence). This CDR3 contains 15 residues. The CDR3 DNA reads TGTGCCAGCAGCCCCGATCCCGGGCAGACTATTGGCTACACCTTC. Amino acid sequence: CASSPDPGQTIGYTF.

This chain connects TRBV5-1 to TRBJ2-5; possible D gene TRBD2, 5 bases. CDR1 SGHRS and CDR2 YFSETQ come from the germline V gene. Trimming removed 2 bases from V and 5 bases from J, with 10 bases in between. This CDR3 spans 13 amino acids. The CDR3 bases are TGCGCCAGCAGCTTACCCGGGGAGGAGACCCAGTACTTC. This codes for CASSLPGEETQYF.

The genes are TRBV19 and TRBJ1-2, with 9 positions matching TRBD1. Germline V gene sequence: CDR1 LNHDA, CDR2 SQIVND (reference sequence). The CDR3 totals 14 residues. V lost 5 bases and J lost 4; bases outside the gene matches: 5. The CDR3 nucleotides read TGTGCCAGTAGTCCAACAGGGGGCGTCTATGGCTACACCTTC. Protein: CASSPTGGVYGYTF.

The gene calls are TRBV19 and TRBJ1-5; perhaps TRBD1 as D (6 bases). Trimming shortened V by 3 bases and J by 6 bases, and 12 bases separated the two germline ends. The CDR3 runs 14 residues. Germline lookup yields CDR1 LNHDA and CDR2 SQIVND (reference sequence). The CDR3 spells CASSMGGAGQPQHF. CDR3 DNA: TGTGCCAGTAGTATGGGGGGGGCCGGTCAGCCCCAGCATTTT.

The V and J genes are TRBV7-2 and TRBJ2-1, with 13 bases lining up with TRBD2. Trimming at V came to 5 bases and at J to 4 bases, leaving 5 bases not matched to a gene. Germline CDR1 SGHTA, CDR2 FQGNSA. This CDR3 has 16 amino acids. The CDR3 sequence is CASSPWGLAGYNEQFF. DNA of the CDR3: TGTGCCAGCAGCCCTTGGGGACTAGCGGGATACAATGAGCAGTTCTTC.

The chain has TRBV2 and TRBJ2-1, with 12 bases matching TRBD2. Germline assignment: CDR1 SNHLY and CDR2 FYNNEI. The V and J ends lost 9 bases and 1 base, in that order; junction bases with no gene match: 16. The CDR3 extends over 19 amino acids. CDR3 DNA sequence: TGTGCCAGTCCCAATGCGACTAGCGGGGGAGATGGTTCCTACAATGAGCAGTTCTTC. Encoded protein: CASPNATSGGDGSYNEQFF.